Following are 29 T cell receptor beta chains from one sample sequenced in a study of shared T cell receptors in the human thymus. Measured with immunoSEQ multiplex PCR; TCRdb has only the in-frame clones, and not every one. The data hold 700,000 or so clones, with over 75% observed a single time. These same data were also listed under a study on human thymus T cells.

Input material: thymocytes. The origin of the receptors is a girl under three years old with a congenital heart defect.

J is TRBJ2-2 and V is TRBV29-1; unclear D gene. The CDR3 consists of 11 residues. Germline loops: CDR1 SQVTM, CDR2 ANQGSEA. The V end was cut by 4 bases, the J end by 7 bases, with 7 bases between. The CDR3 coding sequence is TGCAGCGTTGGAGGTGTCGGGGAGCTGTTTTTT. Translation: CSVGGVGELFF.

This chain links TRBV6-4 with TRBJ1-2; no firm D call. Trimming cost V 0 bases and J 3 bases, with 14 bases left between them. The CDR3 covers 16 residues. CDR1 and CDR2 from the germline V gene are MRHNA and SNTAGT. DNA of the CDR3: TGTGCCAGCAGTGACTCTCATAGTGGTACCTACTATGGCTACACCTTC. Its protein is CASSDSHSGTYYGYTF.

The rearrangement joins TRBV11-2 to TRBJ2-5; 8 nucleotides line up with TRBD2. The length of the CDR3 is 17 residues. Per the germline V gene, CDR1 is SGHAT and CDR2 is FQNNGV. The V gene end was trimmed by 0 bases and the J gene end by 3 bases; junction bases not matched to a gene: 9. The CDR3 is CASSLESGTSTKETQYF. The CDR3 DNA reads as TGTGCCAGCAGCTTAGAGTCAGGGACTAGTACGAAAGAGACCCAGTACTTC.

In nucleotides, the CDR3 is TGTGCCAGTAGACGGGGACAGGCGAACACTGAAGCTTTCTTT. Translated, it gives CASRRGQANTEAFF. The gene calls are TRBV19 and TRBJ1-1, with TRBD1 matching 8 bases. In germline, CDR1 is LNHDA, CDR2 SQIVND (reference sequence). The CDR3 runs 14 residues. V trimming: 6 bases; J trimming: 1 base; junction bases outside the gene matches: 4.

This clone has more than one count but fewer than ten. The chain combines TRBV10-3 with TRBJ1-1, with D maybe TRBD1 (6 bases). This CDR3 contains 14 residues. Germline CDR1 is ENHRY and CDR2 is SYGVKD. Trimming took off 4 bases at V and 2 bases at J, with 11 bases between the two ends. The CDR3 nucleotides are TGTGCCATCAGTGCGGGGGGGCTAAACACTGAAGCTTTCTTT. Its protein product is CAISAGGLNTEAFF.

V is TRBV18 and J is TRBJ1-6; 7 bases align to TRBD1. The CDR3 has 15 residues. The V gene's germline CDR1 is KGHSH and CDR2 LQKENI. V was clipped by 4 bases and J by 4 bases; unmatched bases: 4. The CDR3 region has the DNA TGTGCCAGCTCACACTCGGGACAGTATAATTCACCCCTCCACTTT. This encodes CASSHSGQYNSPLHF.

This clone showed up just a few times. This chain connects TRBV5-6 to TRBJ1-5, with TRBD1 matching over 8 bases. This CDR3 has 19 amino acids. The germline V gene has CDR1 SGHDT and CDR2 YYEEEE. Losses at the gene ends were 3 bases for V and 5 bases for J; bases not matched to a gene: 19. CDR3 amino acids: CASSSYSGQAQRGHQPQHF. The DNA of the CDR3 is TGTGCCAGCAGCTCATATTCGGGACAGGCCCAGAGGGGACATCAGCCCCAGCATTTT.

V usage is TRBV5-6 and J usage is TRBJ1-2; D is possibly TRBD1 (5 bases). CDR3 size: 15 residues. Trimming removed 0 bases from V and 4 bases from J, with 13 bases in between. CDR1 SGHDT and CDR2 YYEEEE come from the germline V gene. CDR3 in DNA: TGTGCCAGCAGCTTGGGGCCCGGACAACGCTATGGCTACACCTTC. Protein product: CASSLGPGQRYGYTF.

The J gene is TRBJ1-3, the V gene TRBV5-1; 7 bases align to TRBD1. J was trimmed by 3 bases and V by 3 bases; bases with no gene match: 15. The germline V gene encodes CDR1 SGHRS and CDR2 YFSETQ. This CDR3 is 18 amino acids long. CDR3 region: CASSSHPKTGPIGNTIYF. In DNA, the CDR3 is TGCGCCAGCAGCTCGCACCCCAAGACAGGGCCTATTGGAAACACCATATATTTT.

This clone was seen just once. The chain uses TRBV14 and TRBJ2-7, with unresolved D. With 4 bases removed from V and 6 bases from J, the gap between germline ends came to 10 bases. Germline V gene sequence: CDR1 SGHDN, CDR2 FVKESK. The length of the CDR3 is 12 residues. The CDR3 sequence is CASSPNPGEQYF. DNA of the CDR3: TGTGCCAGCAGCCCCAATCCAGGCGAGCAGTACTTC.

This chain uses TRBV19 with TRBJ1-5; D unclear. The CDR3 is 15 amino acids. Germline CDR1 reads LNHDA; CDR2 reads SQIVND (reference sequence). V lost 6 bases to trimming and J lost 0 bases, with 12 bases between them. CDR3 protein: CASRWAGDSNQPQHF. The CDR3 region has the DNA TGTGCCAGTAGGTGGGCGGGTGATAGCAATCAGCCCCAGCATTTT.

The V gene is TRBV7-2, the J gene TRBJ2-2, with a weak D call TRBD2 (7 bases). Looked up from germline, CDR1 is SGHTA and CDR2 is FQGNSA. V was shortened by 7 bases and J by 4 bases, with 22 bases between the two germline ends. The CDR3 consists of 17 residues. CDR3 protein: CASIHTTGGGGTGELFF. The CDR3 DNA is TGTGCCAGCATCCATACTACGGGCGGGGGCGGCACCGGGGAGCTGTTTTTT.

The gene calls are TRBV5-1 and TRBJ2-2; tentatively, D is TRBD2 (5 bases). Trimming took 0 bases from V and 7 from J, leaving 13 bases between them. Germline V gene sequence: CDR1 SGHRS, CDR2 YFSETQ. The CDR3 runs 15 residues. DNA of the CDR3: TGCGCCAGCAGCTTGGTCGCAGGCGCGGGCGGGGAGCTGTTTTTT. This gives the protein CASSLVAGAGGELFF.

This clone was counted a few times. This chain joins TRBV5-1 and TRBJ2-5; D is possibly TRBD1 (6 bases). CDR1 and CDR2 from the germline V gene are SGHRS and YFSETQ. Between the trimmed V and J ends, which lost 5 bases and 5 bases, there was a span of 31 bases. The CDR3 extends over 19 amino acids. The CDR3 sequence: CASRGAELNRVDGKETQYF. CDR3 DNA sequence: TGCGCCAGCAGGGGGGCAGAACTTAACAGGGTGGATGGTAAGGAGACCCAGTACTTC.

J is TRBJ2-3 and V is TRBV9; D uncertain. The CDR3 length is 13 residues. Germline CDR1 SGDLS, CDR2 YYNGEE. Trimming removed 4 bases from V and 0 bases from J, with 6 bases in between. The CDR3 loop is CASSPPSTDTQYF. The CDR3 coding sequence is TGTGCCAGCAGCCCCCCGAGCACAGATACGCAGTATTTT.

This CDR3 is CASSLPPQDEQFF. The DNA for the CDR3 is TGTGCCAGCAGTTTACCTCCCCAGGATGAGCAGTTCTTC. The V gene is TRBV28, the J gene TRBJ2-1; D unclear. Germline V gene lookup returns CDR1 MDHEN and CDR2 SYDVKM. Trimming removed 2 bases at V and 8 bases at J, with 10 bases between. The CDR3 length is 13 residues. The whole variable domain, filled in from reference TRBV28 and TRBJ2-1, reads DVKVTQSSRYLVKRTGEKVFLECVQDMDHENMFWYRQDPGLGLRLIYFSYDVKMKEKGDIPEGYSVSREKKERFSLILESASTNQTSMYLCASSLPPQDEQFFGPGTRLTVL.

This clone came up once. The CDR3 region has the DNA TGTGCCAGCAGCCCATTCCAGGGATATGGCTACACCTTC. It codes for CASSPFQGYGYTF. The chain recombines TRBV7-3 with TRBJ1-2; D might be TRBD1 (5 bases). CDR3 size: 13 residues. Germline V gene data show CDR1 as SGHTA and CDR2 as FQGTGA. V lost 5 bases and J 5 bases, leaving 12 bases between the germline ends. Supplemented by reference TRBV7-3 and TRBJ1-2, the full variable domain reads GAGVSQTPSNKVTEKGKYVELRCDPISGHTALYWYRQSLGQGPEFLIYFQGTGAADDSGLPNDRFFAVRPEGSVSTLKIQRTERGDSAVYLCASSPFQGYGYTFGSGTRLTVV.

V is TRBV2 and J is TRBJ1-5, with 8 bases matching TRBD1. The J segment lost 4 bases and the V segment lost 8 bases, leaving 10 bases of the junction unmatched. Germline CDR1 and CDR2: SNHLY and FYNNEI. The CDR3 is 15 amino acids. This CDR3 reads CASLAGTGLNQPQHF. The CDR3 DNA sequence: TGTGCCAGCTTAGCCGGGACAGGACTTAATCAGCCCCAGCATTTT.

The chain carries TRBV15 and TRBJ1-2; no firm D call. V lost 1 base and J lost 2, with 11 bases in between. This CDR3 contains 15 residues. CDR1 is LNHNV and CDR2 is YYDKDF in the germline V gene (reference sequence). CDR3 sequence (DNA): TGTGCCACCAGCAGAGCTCGAAACGCGAACTATGGCTACACCTTC. Its translation is CATSRARNANYGYTF.

This chain connects TRBV6-6 to TRBJ1-3; D may be TRBD1 (5 bases). The CDR3 spans 15 residues. Germline values: CDR1 MNHNY, CDR2 SVGAGI (reference sequence). V was clipped by 7 bases and J by 4 bases, with 17 bases between them. This CDR3 reads CASNPAIGAGNTIYF. The DNA for the CDR3 is TGTGCCAGCAATCCCGCGATTGGGGCGGGAAACACCATATATTTT.

The rearrangement joins TRBV6-6 to TRBJ1-1; maybe TRBD1 (5 bases). Trimming shortened V by 5 bases and J by 2 bases, and 12 bases separated the two germline ends. CDR1 MNHNY and CDR2 SVGAGI come from the germline V gene (reference sequence). CDR3 length equals 14 residues. The CDR3 nucleotides are TGTGCCAGCAGTCGAACGACAGTAAACACTGAAGCTTTCTTT. Its protein is CASSRTTVNTEAFF.

The CDR3 nucleotides are TGCAGCCCATCGGGTTCCCTCACAGATACGCAGTATTTT. As protein: CSPSGSLTDTQYF. The chain carries TRBV29-1 and TRBJ2-3; D unresolved. Germline V gives CDR1 SQVTM, CDR2 ANQGSEA. This CDR3 comprises 13 residues. V dropped 8 bases and J dropped 2 bases, with 14 bases sitting between them.

The chain has TRBV6-5 and TRBJ1-1; possible D gene TRBD1, 6 bases. The CDR3 consists of 11 residues. In germline, CDR1 is MNHEY, CDR2 SVGAGI. Trimming shortened V by 6 bases and J by 8 bases, and 10 bases separated the two germline ends. The CDR3 DNA reads TGTGCCAGCAGGAACAGGGCGGAAGCTTTCTTT. It specifies CASRNRAEAFF.

V and J are TRBV25-1 and TRBJ1-1; the D gene is possibly TRBD1 (6 bases). Trimming left V 6 bases short and J 10 bases short, with 24 bases between. There are 15 residues in the CDR3. CDR1 is MGHDK, CDR2 SYGVNS, per germline. The CDR3 DNA is TGTGCCAGCAGCCCTCTACCCCAGGGTAGGGGGGGAGCTTTCTTT. This translates into CASSPLPQGRGGAFF.

The V gene is TRBV28, the J gene TRBJ2-7, with 10 bases matching TRBD1. V was clipped by 2 bases and J by 7 bases; unmatched bases: 5. CDR1 is MDHEN and CDR2 is SYDVKM in the germline V gene. The CDR3 is 14 amino acids. The CDR3 reads CASSLKDRGREQYF. For the CDR3, the DNA is TGTGCCAGCAGTTTAAAGGACAGGGGGAGAGAGCAGTACTTC.

This chain connects TRBV2 to TRBJ1-6, with 9 bases fitting TRBD1. V gave up 4 bases and J gave up 14 bases; unmatched junction bases: 9. The V gene's germline CDR1 is SNHLY and CDR2 FYNNEI. This CDR3 has 14 residues. The CDR3 sequence: CASSGRDRVCSLHF. CDR3 bases: TGTGCCAGCAGTGGGCGGGACAGGGTGTGCTCCCTCCACTTT.

The chain employs TRBV10-3 and TRBJ1-1, with D unresolved. Trimming removed 5 bases from V and 8 bases from J, with 21 bases in between. Germline-derived CDR1 and CDR2 are ENHRY and SYGVKD. The CDR3 totals 15 residues. CDR3 nucleotide sequence: TGTGCCATCAGTCCCCGACACAGAACATCATTAGAAGCTTTCTTT. Amino acids: CAISPRHRTSLEAFF.

This sequence joins TRBV29-1 and TRBJ2-7, with D hard to call. V was shortened by 6 bases and J by 2 bases, with 20 bases between the two germline ends. Per the germline V gene, CDR1 is SQVTM and CDR2 is ANQGSEA. The CDR3 is 15 residues long. CDR3 residues: CSVKREMENTYEQYF. Here the CDR3 DNA reads TGCAGCGTCAAACGAGAAATGGAGAATACCTACGAGCAGTACTTC.

The chain links TRBV5-1 to TRBJ1-5; D is undetermined. Germline V gives CDR1 SGHRS, CDR2 YFSETQ. Trimming cost V 0 bases and J 0 bases, with 7 bases left between them. This CDR3 region has 15 residues. The CDR3 loop is CASSLGLYSNQPQHF. The CDR3 nucleotides are TGCGCCAGCAGCTTGGGACTTTATAGCAATCAGCCCCAGCATTTT.